This TCR beta chain was found in a study of beta chain features in type 1 diabetes. Whole-study results and caveats: Moderate but significant shortening of TCRB CDR3s was recorded in all four CD4+ subsets from Type 1 diabetes patients.

Worth noting for this clone: What it binds is not known. This same CDR3 is encoded by further DNA sequences in the sample.

CD45RO/CCR7/CD25/CD127/CD95/CD27 sorting isolated CD4+ naive, central memory, regulatory and stem cell-like memory cells. The CDR3 is 14 residues long. CDR1 is SGHRS and CDR2 is YFSETQ in the germline V gene. V was trimmed by 4 bases and J by 1 base, leaving 11 bases between them. What was sequenced were expressed TCRB transcripts, since all of the isolated RNA had been reverse transcribed. TCRdb's table, derived via immunoSEQ multiplex PCR, lists solely in-frame clones and lacks some. The sample lists hundreds of thousands of clones, 14% seen once, with 0.015% to 0.02% in the top ten. This chain joins TRBV5-1 and TRBJ2-5; the D gene is possibly TRBD1 (5 bases). This TCR came from a man aged 25 to 40 with type 1 diabetes. Sample: naive CD4+ T cells from blood. CDR3 protein: CASSPGHLQETQYF. In DNA, the CDR3 is TGCGCCAGCAGCCCCGGACACCTCCAAGAGACCCAGTACTTC.